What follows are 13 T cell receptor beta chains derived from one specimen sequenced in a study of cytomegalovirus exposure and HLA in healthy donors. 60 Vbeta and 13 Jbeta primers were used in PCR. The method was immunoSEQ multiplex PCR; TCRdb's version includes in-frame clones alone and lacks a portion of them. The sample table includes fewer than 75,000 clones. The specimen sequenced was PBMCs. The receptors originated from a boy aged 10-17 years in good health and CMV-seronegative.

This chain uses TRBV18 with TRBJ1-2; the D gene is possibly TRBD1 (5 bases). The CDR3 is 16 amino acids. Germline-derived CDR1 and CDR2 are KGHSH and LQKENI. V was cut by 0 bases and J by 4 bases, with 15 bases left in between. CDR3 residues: CASSPPPGGGGYGYTF. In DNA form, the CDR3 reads TGTGCCAGCTCACCACCCCCCGGGGGAGGAGGCTATGGCTACACCTTC.

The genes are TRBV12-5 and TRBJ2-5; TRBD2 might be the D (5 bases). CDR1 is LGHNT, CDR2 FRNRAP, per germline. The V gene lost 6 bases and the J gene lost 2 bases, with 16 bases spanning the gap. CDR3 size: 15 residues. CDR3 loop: CASGPVTSGQETQYF. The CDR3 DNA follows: TGTGCTAGTGGCCCCGTTACAAGCGGACAAGAGACCCAGTACTTC.

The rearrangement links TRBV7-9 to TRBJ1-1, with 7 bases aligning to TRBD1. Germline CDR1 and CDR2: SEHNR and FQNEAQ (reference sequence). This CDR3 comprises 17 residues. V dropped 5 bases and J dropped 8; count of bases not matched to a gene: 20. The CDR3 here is CASSAPTTGRGDLEAFF. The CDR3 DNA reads TGTGCCAGCAGCGCCCCGACGACAGGGCGGGGAGATTTAGAAGCTTTCTTT.

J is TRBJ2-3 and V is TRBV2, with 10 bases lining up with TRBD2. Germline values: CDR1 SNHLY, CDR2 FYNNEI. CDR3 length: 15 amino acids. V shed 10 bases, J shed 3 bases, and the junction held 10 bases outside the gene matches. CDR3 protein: CATQAGGPRTDTQYF. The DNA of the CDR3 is TGTGCCACCCAAGCGGGGGGGCCTAGGACAGATACGCAGTATTTT.

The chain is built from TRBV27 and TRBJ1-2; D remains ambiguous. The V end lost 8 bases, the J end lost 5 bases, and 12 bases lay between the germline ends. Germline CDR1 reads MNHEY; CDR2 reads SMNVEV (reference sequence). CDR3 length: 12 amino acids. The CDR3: CASGGLDYGYTF. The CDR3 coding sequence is TGTGCCAGCGGAGGATTGGATTATGGCTACACCTTC.

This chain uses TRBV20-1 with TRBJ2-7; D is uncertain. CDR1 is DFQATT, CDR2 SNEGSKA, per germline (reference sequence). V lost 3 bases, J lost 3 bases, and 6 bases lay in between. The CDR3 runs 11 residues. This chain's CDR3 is CSARYSYEQYF. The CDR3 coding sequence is TGCAGTGCTAGGTACAGCTACGAGCAGTACTTC.

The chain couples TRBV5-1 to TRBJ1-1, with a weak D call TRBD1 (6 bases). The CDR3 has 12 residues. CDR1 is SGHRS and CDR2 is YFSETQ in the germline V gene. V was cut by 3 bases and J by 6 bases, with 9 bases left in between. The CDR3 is CASSYRESEAFF. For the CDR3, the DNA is TGCGCCAGCAGCTACAGGGAGTCTGAAGCTTTCTTT.

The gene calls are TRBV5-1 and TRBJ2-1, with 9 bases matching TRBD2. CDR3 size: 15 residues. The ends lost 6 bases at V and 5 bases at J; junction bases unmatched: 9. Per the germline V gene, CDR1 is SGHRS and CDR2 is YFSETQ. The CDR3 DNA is TGCGCCAGCACACCTAGCGGGACTATAAACAATGAGCAGTTCTTC. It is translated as CASTPSGTINNEQFF.

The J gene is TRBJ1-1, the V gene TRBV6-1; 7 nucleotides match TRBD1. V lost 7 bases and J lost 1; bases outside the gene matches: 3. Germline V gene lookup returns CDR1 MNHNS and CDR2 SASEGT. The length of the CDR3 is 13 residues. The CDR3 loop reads CASTGQPNTEAFF. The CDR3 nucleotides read TGTGCCAGCACGGGACAGCCGAACACTGAAGCTTTCTTT.

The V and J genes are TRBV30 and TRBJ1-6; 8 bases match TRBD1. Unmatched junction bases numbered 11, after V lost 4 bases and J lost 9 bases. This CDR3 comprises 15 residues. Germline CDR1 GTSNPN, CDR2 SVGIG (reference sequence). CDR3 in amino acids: CAWKIADREGSPLHF. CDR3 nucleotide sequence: TGTGCCTGGAAAATAGCGGACAGGGAAGGTTCACCCCTCCACTTT.

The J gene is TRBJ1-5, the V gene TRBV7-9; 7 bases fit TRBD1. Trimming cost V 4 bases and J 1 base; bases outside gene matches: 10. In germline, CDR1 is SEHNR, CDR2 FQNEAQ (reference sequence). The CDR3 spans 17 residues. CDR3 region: CASSSDREYSSNQPQHF. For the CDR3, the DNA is TGTGCCAGCAGCTCAGACAGGGAATATTCGAGCAATCAGCCCCAGCATTTT.

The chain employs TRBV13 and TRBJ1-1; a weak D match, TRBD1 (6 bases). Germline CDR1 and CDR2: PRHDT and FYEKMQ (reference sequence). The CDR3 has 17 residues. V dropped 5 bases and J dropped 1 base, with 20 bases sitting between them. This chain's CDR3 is CASSVIGWQGKNTEAFF. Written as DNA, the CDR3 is TGTGCCAGCAGCGTTATTGGTTGGCAGGGGAAGAACACTGAAGCTTTCTTT.

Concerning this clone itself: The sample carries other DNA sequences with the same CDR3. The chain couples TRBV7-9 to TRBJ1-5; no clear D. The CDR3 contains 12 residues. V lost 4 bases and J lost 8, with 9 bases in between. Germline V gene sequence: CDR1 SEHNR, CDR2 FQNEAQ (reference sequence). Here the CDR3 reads CASSSLGEPQHF. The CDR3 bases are TGTGCCAGCAGCTCCCTAGGAGAGCCCCAGCATTTT.